This TCR beta chain was identified during a study of T cell repertoires in cytomegalovirus infection. Overall study context: Public TCR beta signatures were indicative of both CMV infection and a matching HLA type. Findings and limits, study-wide: Carriers of CMV plus the relevant HLA were identified by cumulative public TCR beta family frequency.

TCRdb recomputed calls from the reads with MiXCR, one row per CDR3 protein. The data show 310,000 or so distinct CDR3 sequences, roughly a tenth seen once. Germline loops: CDR1 DFQATT, CDR2 SNEGSKA (reference sequence). CDR3 size: 11 residues. V lost 5 bases to trimming and J lost 6 bases; unmatched junction nucleotides: 4. This clonotype was picked up many times. Its antigen remains unknown. The sequence derives from a human donor in good health (CMV status not recorded). Some clones in this sample may be carry-over from other donors' samples. Specimen: PBMCs. V is TRBV20-1 and J is TRBJ2-7; TRBD2 aligns across 7 bases. The chain's CDR3 is CSAHGGFEQYF. The CDR3 region has the DNA TGCAGTGCTCACGGGGGGTTCGAGCAGTACTTC.